A single TCR beta chain is shown here with its context. Its target is not known. This sample is drawn from a study of Tregs in tolerant kidney transplant recipients. Findings of the study overall: The small number of patients limits these findings pending further validation. No direct test of biological reproducibility was done here.

Germline CDR1 is SGHRS and CDR2 is YFSETQ. Trimming removed 0 bases at V and 14 bases at J, with 9 bases between. The CDR3 is made up of 12 amino acids. Profiling relied on immunoSEQ multiplex PCR, and the TCRdb table lists in-frame clones only, not all of them. This sample has about 46,000 clones; roughly 89% occur once, and the top ten carry 0.55% to 0.75%. CD4+CD25+CD127- Tregs, CD4+CD25- non-Tregs, CD4 and CD8 cells were sorted. Regulatory T cells were sorted from thawed PBMCs rested overnight at 37°C with approximately 210 IU/ml IL-2. This rearrangement joins TRBV5-1 to TRBJ1-6; TRBD1 is a possible D gene (5 bases). The sequence was obtained from a human donor in good health. Sample: Tregs from blood. CDR3 loop: CASSLEGEALHF. CDR3 coding DNA: TGCGCCAGCAGCTTGGAAGGGGAGGCCCTCCACTTT.